This T cell receptor beta chain was sequenced for a study of blood T cell repertoires in COVID-19. Study-level information: Acute and convalescent COVID-19 samples came from the United States, Italy and Spain. PBMCs, B-cell-depleted T cells, or T cells were the source of the cDNA or gDNA that made up the material.

Original processing methods: Estimated nucleated cell counts came from reference gene primer amplification. The table came from immunoSEQ multiplex PCR; TCRdb's copy has only in-frame clones and leaves some out. D and trimming come from the DNA, and the V and J calls and clone size come from that table. The sample has 240,000 or so clones; about 90% are singletons. In germline, CDR1 is LGHNA, CDR2 YSLEER. The CDR3 contains 17 residues. V lost 0 bases and J lost 7; bases outside the gene matches: 8. Sequenced input: peripheral blood. The sequence derives from a man aged 55 to 70 with acute or convalescent COVID-19. The rearrangement uses TRBV4-3 and TRBJ2-1; 11 bases line up with TRBD2. The CDR3 sequence is CASSQDYASSGRNEQFF. CDR3 nucleotides: TGCGCCAGCAGCCAAGATTATGCGTCTAGCGGGAGGAATGAGCAGTTCTTC.